These T cell receptor beta chains were read from a single sample in a study of cytomegalovirus exposure and HLA in healthy donors. The table came from immunoSEQ multiplex PCR; TCRdb's copy has only in-frame clones and leaves some out. The sample contains around 100,000 clones, 82% of which appear only once. The sample taken for sequencing was PBMCs. These receptors all stem from a man aged 25-45 years in good health and CMV-seropositive. The CDR3 runs from the conserved cysteine through the conserved F or W. D genes are given only for firm matches. A clone size is listed for some rows: how often the clone was seen (once, few, many), or a class if it is expanded.

cdr3_nt cdr3_aa j_call d_call clone_size v_call
TGTGCCTGGACCCGGACTAAAGACTATGGCTACACCTTC CAWTRTKDYGYTF TRBJ1-2 NA NA TRBV30
TGTGCCAGCCTTCGGACAGGCCAGCGGGCTTTCTTT CASLRTGQRAFF TRBJ1-1 TRBD1 NA TRBV2
TGCAGTGTAAATACGCAGTATTTT CSVNTQYF TRBJ2-3 NA NA TRBV20-1
TGTGCCAGCAGCCTGGCCTCCGGGACAGACTTCCCCTACGAGCAGTACTTC CASSLASGTDFPYEQYF TRBJ2-7 TRBD1 NA TRBV11-3
TGTGCCAGCAGCCTAGGACAGGCCTCCTACGAGCAGTACTTC CASSLGQASYEQYF TRBJ2-7 TRBD1 NA TRBV11-3
TGTGCCAGCAGCCAACAGGGGGATACGCAGTATTTT CASSQQGDTQYF TRBJ2-3 TRBD1 NA TRBV11-2
TGTGCCAGCAGTGAAATCGTCGCGATCCTGCCGAACACTGAAGCTTTCTTT CASSEIVAILPNTEAFF TRBJ1-1 NA NA TRBV6-1
TGTGCCAGCAGCCAAGGATCAGGGGGTAAGGATGGCTACACCTTC CASSQGSGGKDGYTF TRBJ1-2 TRBD1 few TRBV4-2
TGTGCCAGCGAAACAAGCAATCAGCCCCAGCATTTT CASETSNQPQHF TRBJ1-5 NA NA TRBV28
TGTGCCAGCAGCCAAGATTTCAGGAGGGCAGATACGCAGTATTTT CASSQDFRRADTQYF TRBJ2-3 NA NA TRBV4-2